This is a list of T cell receptor beta chains from one sample in a study of T cells after yellow fever vaccination. Each CDR3 protein gets one entry after TCRdb re-called the 5' RACE reads with MiXCR. Counted here are 550,000 or so distinct CDR3 sequences, about 19% occurring once; the ten biggest clones make up 14%. The specimen was PBMCs, collected 15 days after the yellow fever booster vaccination. These receptor sequences come from a man under 40 who received the YFV17D yellow fever vaccine. Each CDR3 is given with its conserved first and last residue. D genes are given only for firm matches. Clone size is given for some rows only: seen once, a few or many times, or a class if the clone is expanded.

j_call: TRBJ2-1; clone_size: .; d_call: .; v_call: TRBV7-2; cdr3_nt: TGTGCCACCGGGAGTGGTTCCTACAATGAGCAGTTCTTC; cdr3_aa: CATGSGSYNEQFF
j_call: TRBJ2-5; clone_size: .; d_call: .; v_call: TRBV7-2; cdr3_nt: TGTGCCAGCAGCTTAGCGGGAGTCCAGACCCAGTACTTC; cdr3_aa: CASSLAGVQTQYF
j_call: TRBJ2-4; clone_size: few; d_call: TRBD1; v_call: TRBV7-9; cdr3_nt: TGTGCCAGCAGCTCGGGACAGGGCAGAAACATTCAGTACTTC; cdr3_aa: CASSSGQGRNIQYF
j_call: TRBJ2-1; clone_size: .; d_call: .; v_call: TRBV5-1; cdr3_nt: TGCGCCAGCAGCCGCCGCCCCGTGGGGACAGGGCTAGCGGGAGTCTCAGTCAATGAGCAGTTCTTC; cdr3_aa: CASSRRPVGTGLAGVSVNEQFF
j_call: TRBJ2-1; clone_size: .; d_call: TRBD2; v_call: TRBV12-3/TRBV12-4; cdr3_nt: TGTGCCAGCAGGTTGACTAGCGGACGCTACAATGAGCAGTTCTTC; cdr3_aa: CASRLTSGRYNEQFF
j_call: TRBJ2-7; clone_size: .; d_call: .; v_call: TRBV7-2; cdr3_nt: TGTGCCAGCAGCCTCCTGGGTGGGTCGGGAGAGCAGTACTTC; cdr3_aa: CASSLLGGSGEQYF
j_call: TRBJ1-4; clone_size: few; d_call: TRBD1; v_call: TRBV28; cdr3_nt: TGTGCCAGCAGTTTCGGGACAGGGGGCGCGGTAGTAACTGGAGCTAATGAAAAACTGTTTTTT; cdr3_aa: CASSFGTGGAVVTGANEKLFF
j_call: TRBJ1-1; clone_size: .; d_call: .; v_call: TRBV5-1; cdr3_nt: TGCGCCAGCAGGGAGGGGCAGGGGAACACTGAAGCTTTCTTT; cdr3_aa: CASREGQGNTEAFF
j_call: TRBJ1-1; clone_size: .; d_call: .; v_call: TRBV7-2; cdr3_nt: TGTGCCAGCTCAATCCAAACCGGTACTGAAGCTTTCTTT; cdr3_aa: CASSIQTGTEAFF
j_call: TRBJ2-7; clone_size: few; d_call: .; v_call: TRBV5-1; cdr3_nt: TGCGCCAGCAAACCTTCCCTGTCCTACGAGCAGTACTTC; cdr3_aa: CASKPSLSYEQYF
j_call: TRBJ2-1; clone_size: .; d_call: TRBD2; v_call: TRBV11-2; cdr3_nt: TGTGCCAGCAGCTTAATGGCGGGAGTGGTCCTTGAGCAGTTCTTC; cdr3_aa: CASSLMAGVVLEQFF
j_call: TRBJ1-1; clone_size: .; d_call: .; v_call: TRBV11-1; cdr3_nt: TGTGCCACTTTACAGAACCGGAACACTGAAGCTTTCTTT; cdr3_aa: CATLQNRNTEAFF
j_call: TRBJ2-2; clone_size: .; d_call: TRBD2; v_call: TRBV18; cdr3_nt: TGTGCCAGCACCAGACTAGCGGGAGGCACCGGGGAGCTGTTTTTT; cdr3_aa: CASTRLAGGTGELFF
j_call: TRBJ2-7; clone_size: .; d_call: .; v_call: TRBV30; cdr3_nt: TGTGCCTGGAGTGTGCAATTGGGGGAGCAGTACTTC; cdr3_aa: CAWSVQLGEQYF
j_call: TRBJ2-7; clone_size: .; d_call: TRBD1; v_call: TRBV28; cdr3_nt: TGTGCCACCGAACAGGGGTCTCCCTACGAGCAGTACTTC; cdr3_aa: CATEQGSPYEQYF
j_call: TRBJ2-1; clone_size: .; d_call: TRBD2; v_call: TRBV20-1; cdr3_nt: TGCAGTGCTAGGGGCGGGAGAGCGAACAATGAGCAGTTCTTC; cdr3_aa: CSARGGRANNEQFF
j_call: TRBJ2-1; clone_size: .; d_call: TRBD1; v_call: TRBV7-6; cdr3_nt: TGTGCCAGCAGCTTTGTCGACAGGGGGACCTACAATGAGCAGTTCTTC; cdr3_aa: CASSFVDRGTYNEQFF
j_call: TRBJ1-1; clone_size: .; d_call: TRBD1; v_call: TRBV19; cdr3_nt: TGTGCCAGTAATCCCAATTCCGGGACAGGGGAAGCTTTCTTT; cdr3_aa: CASNPNSGTGEAFF
j_call: TRBJ2-3; clone_size: .; d_call: .; v_call: TRBV2; cdr3_nt: TGTGCCAGCAGTGACGGGCGGGGCCCAGATACGCAGTATTTT; cdr3_aa: CASSDGRGPDTQYF
j_call: TRBJ2-1; clone_size: few; d_call: .; v_call: TRBV4-3; cdr3_nt: TGCGCCAGCAGCCAGGGGTCGGGCTACAATGAGCAGTTCTTC; cdr3_aa: CASSQGSGYNEQFF
j_call: TRBJ1-5; clone_size: few; d_call: .; v_call: TRBV20-1; cdr3_nt: TGCAGTGCTAGAGATCGTGGGTTTGGGCAGCCCCAGCATTTT; cdr3_aa: CSARDRGFGQPQHF
j_call: TRBJ2-4; clone_size: few; d_call: .; v_call: TRBV12-3/TRBV12-4; cdr3_nt: TGTGCCAGCAGTTTGGCTTTGGGAAACATTCAGTACTTC; cdr3_aa: CASSLALGNIQYF
j_call: TRBJ2-5; clone_size: few; d_call: .; v_call: TRBV9; cdr3_nt: TGTGCCAGCAGCGCTCAGGGTCAAGAGACCCAGTACTTC; cdr3_aa: CASSAQGQETQYF
j_call: TRBJ2-7; clone_size: few; d_call: .; v_call: TRBV5-1; cdr3_nt: TGCGCCAGCAGCAACCAGGGGTTCTCCTACGAGCAGTACTTC; cdr3_aa: CASSNQGFSYEQYF
j_call: TRBJ2-7; clone_size: .; d_call: TRBD1; v_call: TRBV28; cdr3_nt: TGTGCCAGCAGTCGGTGGGACAGGCCCTACGAGCAGTACTTC; cdr3_aa: CASSRWDRPYEQYF
j_call: TRBJ2-3; clone_size: few; d_call: TRBD2; v_call: TRBV29-1; cdr3_nt: TGCAGCGTTGCCTTAGCGGGAGGGTACACAGATACGCAGTATTTT; cdr3_aa: CSVALAGGYTDTQYF
j_call: TRBJ2-2; clone_size: few; d_call: .; v_call: TRBV7-3; cdr3_nt: TGTGCCAGCAGCGACCTAGCCGGGGAGCTGTTTTTT; cdr3_aa: CASSDLAGELFF
j_call: TRBJ2-7; clone_size: .; d_call: .; v_call: TRBV9; cdr3_nt: TGTGCCAGCAGCGTATCCGGGACACCCGCCTACGGGCAGTACTTC; cdr3_aa: CASSVSGTPAYGQYF
j_call: TRBJ2-2; clone_size: few; d_call: .; v_call: TRBV9; cdr3_nt: TGTGCCAGCAGCCCTGGACCCCCTGGGGGCGGGGAGCTGTTTTTT; cdr3_aa: CASSPGPPGGGELFF
j_call: TRBJ2-7; clone_size: few; d_call: .; v_call: TRBV12-3/TRBV12-4; cdr3_nt: TGTGCCAGCAAACCCGGGGCTGAGAGGGGCGAGCAGTACTTC; cdr3_aa: CASKPGAERGEQYF
j_call: TRBJ1-4; clone_size: few; d_call: .; v_call: TRBV27; cdr3_nt: TGTGCCAGCGGCAACTCCGGGACGTATGGTGAAAAACTGTTTTTT; cdr3_aa: CASGNSGTYGEKLFF
j_call: TRBJ1-6; clone_size: .; d_call: .; v_call: TRBV27; cdr3_nt: TGTGCCAGCAGTTTAACTCATAATTCACCCCTCCACTTT; cdr3_aa: CASSLTHNSPLHF
j_call: TRBJ2-3; clone_size: .; d_call: .; v_call: TRBV25-1; cdr3_nt: TGTGCCAGCAGTGAATACTTTGGCAGAGATCACACAGATACGCAGTATTTT; cdr3_aa: CASSEYFGRDHTDTQYF
j_call: TRBJ1-1; clone_size: .; d_call: .; v_call: TRBV18; cdr3_nt: TGTGCCAGCTCGGGGGGGTCGAACACTGAAGCTTTCTTT; cdr3_aa: CASSGGSNTEAFF
j_call: TRBJ2-7; clone_size: few; d_call: .; v_call: TRBV20-1; cdr3_nt: TGCAGTGCTAGTTCTTTTCTCGGCGACGAGCAGTACTTC; cdr3_aa: CSASSFLGDEQYF
j_call: TRBJ2-1; clone_size: many; d_call: TRBD2; v_call: TRBV28; cdr3_nt: TGTGCCAGCAGTAGACGTCCCGGGACTAGCGGGAGGAGGGCCTACAATGAGCAGTTCTTC; cdr3_aa: CASSRRPGTSGRRAYNEQFF
j_call: TRBJ2-5; clone_size: .; d_call: TRBD1; v_call: TRBV9; cdr3_nt: TGTGCCAGCAGCCCAGGGACAGGGACCGCAAGGGCCCAGTACTTC; cdr3_aa: CASSPGTGTARAQYF
j_call: TRBJ1-6; clone_size: .; d_call: TRBD1; v_call: TRBV12-3/TRBV12-4; cdr3_nt: TGTGCCAGCAGTCGGACAGGTCGGGGAAATTCACCCCTCCACTTT; cdr3_aa: CASSRTGRGNSPLHF
j_call: TRBJ2-7; clone_size: .; d_call: .; v_call: TRBV27; cdr3_nt: TGTGCGAGCAGGATAGAGGGGTCGTTCTACGAGCAGTACTTC; cdr3_aa: CASRIEGSFYEQYF
j_call: TRBJ1-2; clone_size: few; d_call: TRBD1; v_call: TRBV5-1; cdr3_nt: TGCGCCAGCAGCTCTGGGACAGGGATCTATGGCTACACCTTC; cdr3_aa: CASSSGTGIYGYTF
j_call: TRBJ2-6; clone_size: few; d_call: TRBD1; v_call: TRBV29-1; cdr3_nt: TGCAGCGCTGTAGACAGGGCTGGGGCCAACGTCCTGACTTTC; cdr3_aa: CSAVDRAGANVLTF
j_call: TRBJ1-2; clone_size: few; d_call: TRBD1; v_call: TRBV6-1; cdr3_nt: TGTGCCAGCAGACTAGACAGGGGGTCCTATGGCTACACCTTC; cdr3_aa: CASRLDRGSYGYTF
j_call: TRBJ2-5; clone_size: .; d_call: .; v_call: TRBV28; cdr3_nt: TGTGCCAGCAGCCGCCCTCCTCAAGAGACCCAGTACTTC; cdr3_aa: CASSRPPQETQYF
j_call: TRBJ2-3; clone_size: few; d_call: TRBD2; v_call: TRBV27; cdr3_nt: TGTGCCAGCACCCCGGGGGGCGGGAGGCTGGTGACAGATACGCAGTATTTT; cdr3_aa: CASTPGGGRLVTDTQYF
j_call: TRBJ2-5; clone_size: few; d_call: .; v_call: TRBV5-4; cdr3_nt: TGTGCCAGCAGGAGGAGGGCTGACGTCGCGGAGACCCAGTACTTC; cdr3_aa: CASRRRADVAETQYF
j_call: TRBJ2-1; clone_size: .; d_call: TRBD2; v_call: TRBV6-2/TRBV6-3; cdr3_nt: TGTGCCAGCAGACGCCTACAAACTAGCGGGAGTTCGACTGAGCAGTTCTTC; cdr3_aa: CASRRLQTSGSSTEQFF
j_call: TRBJ2-1; clone_size: .; d_call: .; v_call: TRBV20-1; cdr3_nt: TGCAGTGCTAGAGATCTAGGCTCCGCCGGTCACAATGAGCAGTTCTTC; cdr3_aa: CSARDLGSAGHNEQFF
j_call: TRBJ1-1; clone_size: few; d_call: .; v_call: TRBV29-1; cdr3_nt: TGCAGCGTGCGGGGACACCCGAGAGGGACTGAAGCTTTCTTT; cdr3_aa: CSVRGHPRGTEAFF
j_call: TRBJ1-1; clone_size: .; d_call: .; v_call: TRBV24-1; cdr3_nt: TGTGCCACCGGAGACTGGAACACTGAAGCTTTCTTT; cdr3_aa: CATGDWNTEAFF
j_call: TRBJ2-5; clone_size: .; d_call: .; v_call: TRBV7-2; cdr3_nt: TGTGCCAGCAGCTACTGGGACTTAACGGAGGAGACCCAGTACTTC; cdr3_aa: CASSYWDLTEETQYF
j_call: TRBJ2-3; clone_size: few; d_call: TRBD2; v_call: TRBV4-3; cdr3_nt: TGCGCCAGCAGCCGGTCGGGGGGGTACAGCACAGATACGCAGTATTTT; cdr3_aa: CASSRSGGYSTDTQYF
j_call: TRBJ1-4; clone_size: once; d_call: TRBD1; v_call: TRBV23-1; cdr3_nt: TGCGCCAGCAGTCAGACAGGGCCAACTAATGAAAAACTGTTTTTT; cdr3_aa: CASSQTGPTNEKLFF